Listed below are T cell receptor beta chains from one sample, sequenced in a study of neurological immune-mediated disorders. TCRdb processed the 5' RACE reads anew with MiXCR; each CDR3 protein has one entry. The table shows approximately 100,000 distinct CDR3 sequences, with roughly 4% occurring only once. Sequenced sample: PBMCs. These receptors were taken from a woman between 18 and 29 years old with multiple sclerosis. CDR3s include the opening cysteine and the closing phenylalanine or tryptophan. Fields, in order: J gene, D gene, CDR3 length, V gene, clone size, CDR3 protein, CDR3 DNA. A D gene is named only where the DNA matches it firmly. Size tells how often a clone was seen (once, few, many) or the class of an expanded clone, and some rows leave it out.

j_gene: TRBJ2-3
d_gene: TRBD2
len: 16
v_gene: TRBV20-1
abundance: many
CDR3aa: CSAREGGSGFSDTQYF
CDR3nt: TGCAGTGCTAGAGAGGGCGGGAGTGGATTCTCAGATACGCAGTATTTT

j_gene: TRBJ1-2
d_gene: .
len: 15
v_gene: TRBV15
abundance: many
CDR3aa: CATSRDLVVIYGYTF
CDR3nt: TGTGCCACCAGCAGAGATCTGGTGGTGATTTATGGCTACACCTTC

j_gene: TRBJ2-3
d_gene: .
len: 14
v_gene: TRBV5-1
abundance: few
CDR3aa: CASSRRDHTDTQYF
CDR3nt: TGCGCCAGCAGCCGCCGGGACCACACAGATACGCAGTATTTT

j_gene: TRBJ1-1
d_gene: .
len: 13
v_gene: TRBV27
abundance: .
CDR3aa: CASSFGSGTEAFF
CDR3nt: TGTGCCAGCAGTTTTGGGTCGGGCACTGAAGCTTTCTTT

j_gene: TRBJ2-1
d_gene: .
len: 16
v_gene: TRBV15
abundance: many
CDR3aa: CATSSQRTSSYNEQFF
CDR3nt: TGTGCCACCAGCAGCCAGCGGACGAGCTCCTACAATGAGCAGTTCTTC

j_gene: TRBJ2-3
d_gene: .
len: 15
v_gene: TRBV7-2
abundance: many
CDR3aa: CASSSYSTSTDTQYF
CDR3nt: TGTGCCAGCAGCTCATACTCGACTAGCACAGATACGCAGTATTTT

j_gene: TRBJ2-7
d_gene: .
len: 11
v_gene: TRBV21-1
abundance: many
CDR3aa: CASSKDHEQYF
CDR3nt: TGTGCCAGCAGCAAGGACCACGAGCAGTACTTC

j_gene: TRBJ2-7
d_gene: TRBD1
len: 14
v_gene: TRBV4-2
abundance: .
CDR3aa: CASSQPGQGVEQYF
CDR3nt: TGTGCCAGCAGCCAACCGGGACAGGGCGTCGAGCAGTACTTC

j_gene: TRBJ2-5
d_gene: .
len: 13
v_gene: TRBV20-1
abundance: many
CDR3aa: CSARRGKGETQYF
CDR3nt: TGCAGTGCTAGGAGGGGAAAGGGGGAGACCCAGTACTTC

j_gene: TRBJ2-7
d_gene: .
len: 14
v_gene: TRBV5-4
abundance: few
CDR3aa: CASSLDRYSYEQYF
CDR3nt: TGTGCCAGCAGCTTGGACAGGTACTCCTACGAGCAGTACTTC

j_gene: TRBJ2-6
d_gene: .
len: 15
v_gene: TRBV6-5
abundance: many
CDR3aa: CASKQGGLGANVLTF
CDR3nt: TGTGCCAGCAAACAAGGGGGGTTAGGGGCCAACGTCCTGACTTTC

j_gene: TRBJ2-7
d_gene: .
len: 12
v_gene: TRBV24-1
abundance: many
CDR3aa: CATSGNGVEQYF
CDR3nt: TGTGCCACCAGTGGAAACGGAGTCGAGCAGTACTTC

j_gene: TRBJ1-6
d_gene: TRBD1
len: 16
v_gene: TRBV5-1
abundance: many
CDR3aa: CASSWTPGQHNSPLHF
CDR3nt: TGCGCCAGCAGCTGGACACCGGGACAGCATAATTCACCCCTCCACTTT

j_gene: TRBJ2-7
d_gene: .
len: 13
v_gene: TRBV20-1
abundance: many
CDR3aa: CSARVGRPYEQYF
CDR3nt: TGCAGTGCTAGAGTAGGAAGGCCCTACGAGCAGTACTTC

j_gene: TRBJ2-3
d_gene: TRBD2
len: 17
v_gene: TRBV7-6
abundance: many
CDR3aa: CASSYGLAGSSTDTQYF
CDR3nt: TGTGCCAGCAGCTACGGACTAGCGGGGTCTAGCACAGATACGCAGTATTTT

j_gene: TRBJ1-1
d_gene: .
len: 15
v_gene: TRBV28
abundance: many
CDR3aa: CASSPDSALNTEAFF
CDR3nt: TGTGCCAGCAGTCCGGACAGTGCCCTGAACACTGAAGCTTTCTTT

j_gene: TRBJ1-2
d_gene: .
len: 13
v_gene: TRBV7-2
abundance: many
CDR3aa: CASSLGQVYGYTF
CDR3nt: TGTGCCAGCAGCTTAGGACAGGTTTATGGCTACACCTTC

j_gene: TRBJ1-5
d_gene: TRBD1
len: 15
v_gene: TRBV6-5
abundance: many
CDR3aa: CASRKTGGGFQPQHF
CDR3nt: TGTGCCAGCAGGAAAACAGGGGGAGGATTTCAGCCCCAGCATTTT

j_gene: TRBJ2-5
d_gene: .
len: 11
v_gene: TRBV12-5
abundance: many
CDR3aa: CASGSQETQYF
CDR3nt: TGTGCTAGTGGTTCGCAAGAGACCCAGTACTTC

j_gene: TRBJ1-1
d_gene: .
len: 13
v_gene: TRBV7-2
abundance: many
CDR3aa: CASSMTPSTEAFF
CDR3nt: TGTGCCAGCAGCATGACACCGAGCACTGAAGCTTTCTTT

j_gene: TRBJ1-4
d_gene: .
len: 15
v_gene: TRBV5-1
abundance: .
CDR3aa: CASNSGRAAGEKLFF
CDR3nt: TGCGCCAGCAACTCGGGGCGAGCCGCCGGTGAAAAACTGTTTTTT

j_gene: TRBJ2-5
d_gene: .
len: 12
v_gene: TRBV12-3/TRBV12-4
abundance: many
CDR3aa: CASTDLQETQYF
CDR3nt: TGTGCCAGCACCGACCTCCAAGAGACCCAGTACTTC

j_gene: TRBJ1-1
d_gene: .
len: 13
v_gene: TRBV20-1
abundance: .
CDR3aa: CSDSRKGGTEAFF
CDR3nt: TGCAGTGATAGTCGAAAGGGAGGAACTGAAGCTTTCTTT

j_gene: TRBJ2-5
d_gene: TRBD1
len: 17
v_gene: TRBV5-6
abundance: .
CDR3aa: CASSWRPWTGGLETQYF
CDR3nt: TGTGCCAGCAGCTGGAGGCCTTGGACAGGGGGCTTGGAGACCCAGTACTTC

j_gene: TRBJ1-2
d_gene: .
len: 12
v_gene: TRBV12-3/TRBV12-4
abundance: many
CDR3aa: CASSPGEYGYTF
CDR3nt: TGTGCCAGCAGTCCCGGGGAGTATGGCTACACCTTC

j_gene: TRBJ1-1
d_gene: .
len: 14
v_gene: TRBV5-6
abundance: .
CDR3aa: CVSSESPDSRSAFF
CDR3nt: TGTGTCAGCAGCGAAAGCCCTGACAGCCGGTCGGCTTTCTTT

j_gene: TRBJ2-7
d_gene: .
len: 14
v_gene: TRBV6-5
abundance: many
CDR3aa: CASSSTRGTNEQYF
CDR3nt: TGTGCCAGCAGTTCCACCAGGGGCACCAACGAGCAGTACTTC

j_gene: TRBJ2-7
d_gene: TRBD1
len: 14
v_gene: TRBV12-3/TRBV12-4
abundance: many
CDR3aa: CASRRQGGAYEQYF
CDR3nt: TGTGCCAGCAGGAGACAGGGGGGAGCCTACGAGCAGTACTTC

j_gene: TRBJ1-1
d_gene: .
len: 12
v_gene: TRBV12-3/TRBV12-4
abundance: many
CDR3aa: CASSSGVGEAFF
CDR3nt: TGTGCCAGCAGTTCAGGGGTCGGTGAAGCTTTCTTT

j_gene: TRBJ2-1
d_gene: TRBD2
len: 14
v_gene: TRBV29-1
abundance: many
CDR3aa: CSVVEAGGYNEQFF
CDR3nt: TGCAGCGTTGTGGAGGCGGGAGGGTACAATGAGCAGTTCTTC

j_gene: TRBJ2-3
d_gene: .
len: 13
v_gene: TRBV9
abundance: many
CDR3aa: CASSVVGADTQYF
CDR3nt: TGTGCCAGCAGCGTAGTGGGAGCAGATACGCAGTATTTT

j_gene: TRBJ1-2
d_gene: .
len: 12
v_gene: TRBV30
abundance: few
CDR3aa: CAWSVTAYGYTF
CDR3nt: TGTGCCTGGAGTGTAACAGCCTATGGCTACACCTTC

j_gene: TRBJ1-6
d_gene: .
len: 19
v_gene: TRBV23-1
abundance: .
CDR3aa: CASSHHGAPQKAYNSPLHF
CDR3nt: TGCGCCAGCAGTCACCACGGCGCTCCCCAGAAGGCCTATAATTCACCCCTCCACTTT

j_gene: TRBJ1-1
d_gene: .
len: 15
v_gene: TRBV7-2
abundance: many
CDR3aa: CASSLVRGVNTEAFF
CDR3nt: TGTGCCAGCAGCTTAGTAAGGGGAGTGAACACTGAAGCTTTCTTT

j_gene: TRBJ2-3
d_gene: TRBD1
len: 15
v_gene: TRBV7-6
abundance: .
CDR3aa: CASSFGTGVADTQYF
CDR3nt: TGTGCCAGCAGCTTTGGGACAGGGGTCGCAGATACGCAGTATTTT

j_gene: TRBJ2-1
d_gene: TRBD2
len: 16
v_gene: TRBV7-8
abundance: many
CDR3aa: CASSFPGAGGYNEQFF
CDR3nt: TGTGCCAGCAGCTTCCCAGGGGCGGGGGGCTACAATGAGCAGTTCTTC

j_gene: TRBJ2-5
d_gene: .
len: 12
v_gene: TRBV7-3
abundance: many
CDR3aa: CASSSPGGTQYF
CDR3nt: TGTGCCAGCAGCTCCCCCGGGGGGACCCAGTACTTC

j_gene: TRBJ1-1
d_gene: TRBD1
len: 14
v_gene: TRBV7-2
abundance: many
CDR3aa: CASSSGGLGTEAFF
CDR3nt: TGTGCCAGCAGCTCAGGGGGGCTAGGCACTGAAGCTTTCTTT

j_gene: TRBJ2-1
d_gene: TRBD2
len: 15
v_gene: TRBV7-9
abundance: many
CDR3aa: CASSLLAGRRNEQFF
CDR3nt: TGTGCCAGCAGCTTACTAGCGGGCCGAAGGAATGAGCAGTTCTTC

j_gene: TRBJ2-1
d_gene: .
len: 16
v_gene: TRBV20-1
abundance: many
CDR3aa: CSALTRRGAPGNEQFF
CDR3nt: TGCAGTGCCCTCACCCGGAGGGGGGCGCCTGGGAATGAGCAGTTCTTC

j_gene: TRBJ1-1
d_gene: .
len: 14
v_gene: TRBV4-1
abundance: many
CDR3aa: CASSQVDSDTEAFF
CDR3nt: TGCGCCAGCAGCCAAGTGGACAGCGACACTGAAGCTTTCTTT

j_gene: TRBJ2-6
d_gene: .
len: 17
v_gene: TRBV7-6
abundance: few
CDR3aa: CASSPTLQGIGANVLTF
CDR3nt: TGTGCCAGCAGCCCAACCTTACAGGGAATTGGGGCCAACGTCCTGACTTTC